This T cell receptor (beta chain) was sequenced during a study of control samples from healthy donors and cancer patients. Sequencing was performed with immunoSEQ multiplex PCR; in TCRdb, only in-frame clones are kept and a portion is missing. The data show 65,000 to 80,000 clones, roughly 90% seen once. This CDR3 comprises 14 residues. V was clipped by 2 bases and J by 5 bases; unmatched bases: 5. Germline values: CDR1 MNHEY, CDR2 SVGAGI. Specimen: PBMCs. The clonotype comes from a woman between 45 and 65 years old with colorectal cancer. The V gene is TRBV6-5, the J gene TRBJ1-2; 7 bases match TRBD1. CDR3 DNA: TGTGCCAGCAGTTACAACGGACAGGTTTATGGCTACACCTTC. Translating it yields CASSYNGQVYGYTF.